These 14 T cell receptor beta chains share one sample of origin, sequenced in a study of naive and memory T cell subsets. These TCRs are of unknown antigen specificity. Study results and caveats: Especially in CD8 cells, naive repertoires contained a few larger clonotypes, possibly CD45RA-re-expressing memory cells.

The beta constant-region primer was an equimolar mix of two oligonucleotides covering TRBC1 and TRBC2. Nested alpha and beta constant-region primers with the SP2 primer drove four PCR rounds on ligated cDNA. MiXCR, applied by TCRdb to the UMI-ligation and nested PCR reads, yields one record per CDR3 protein. This repertoire shows about 90,000 distinct CDR3 sequences, roughly 10% found once; its top ten account for 0.13%. Sample: naive CD4+ T cells from blood. All receptors derive from a human donor in good health.

This clonotype has a handful of counts. V usage is TRBV29-1 and J usage is TRBJ2-1; possibly TRBD1 for D (7 bases). This CDR3 comprises 13 residues. The V gene's germline CDR1 is SQVTM and CDR2 ANQGSEA. V was clipped by 7 bases and J by 10 bases, with 20 bases between them. CDR3: CSASKAGGMEQFF. The CDR3 nucleotides are TGCAGCGCCTCAAAGGCAGGGGGGATGGAGCAGTTCTTC.

A few counts support this clonotype. The chain couples TRBV28 to TRBJ1-5; 9 bases are a match to TRBD1. Germline assignment: CDR1 MDHEN and CDR2 SYDVKM. J was trimmed by 2 bases and V by 4 bases; bases with no gene match: 18. This CDR3 has 20 amino acids. The CDR3 DNA sequence: TGTGCCAGCAGTTCTCTTCTCCGGGACAGGGTGCGTAGTGGCAATCAGCCCCAGCATTTT. This codes for CASSSLLRDRVRSGNQPQHF. Looking up the rest from reference TRBV28 and TRBJ1-5 gives the full variable domain: DVKVTQSSRYLVKRTGEKVFLECVQDMDHENMFWYRQDPGLGLRLIYFSYDVKMKEKGDIPEGYSVSREKKERFSLILESASTNQTSMYLCASSSLLRDRVRSGNQPQHFGDGTRLSIL.

This clonotype was counted a few times. The CDR3 reads CAWSLTNSGANVLTF. CDR3 bases: TGTGCCTGGAGCCTGACTAACTCTGGGGCCAACGTCCTGACTTTC. The chain has TRBV30 and TRBJ2-6, with D possibly matching TRBD2 (5 bases). Germline loops: CDR1 GTSNPN, CDR2 SVGIG (reference sequence). CDR3 length equals 15 residues. The V and J ends lost 3 bases and 0 bases respectively, with 9 bases between them.

This clonotype was counted a few times. V is TRBV15 and J is TRBJ1-4, with unresolved D. Trimming left V 4 bases short and J 4 bases short, with 10 bases between. The CDR3 has 14 residues. Germline loops: CDR1 LNHNV, CDR2 YYDKDF (reference sequence). CDR3 region: CATSTWQVNEKLFF. As DNA, the CDR3 is TGTGCCACCAGCACCTGGCAGGTTAATGAAAAACTGTTTTTT.

The chain employs TRBV15 and TRBJ2-7; TRBD1 is a possible D gene (6 bases). The CDR3 runs 14 residues. Germline CDR1 reads LNHNV; CDR2 reads YYDKDF (reference sequence). Deletions cut 1 base from V and 3 bases from J, with 10 bases between. CDR3 protein: CATSRVGGDYEQYF. The CDR3 DNA reads TGTGCCACCAGCAGAGTTGGGGGCGACTACGAGCAGTACTTC.

This clonotype turned up a few times. The J gene is TRBJ2-3, the V gene TRBV29-1; TRBD1 might be the D (6 bases). Looked up from germline, CDR1 is SQVTM and CDR2 is ANQGSEA. The length of the CDR3 is 13 residues. V was cut by 5 bases and J by 0 bases, with 9 bases left in between. The CDR3 region is CSVTGKSTDTQYF. The CDR3, as DNA: TGCAGCGTTACAGGGAAAAGCACAGATACGCAGTATTTT.

This clonotype came up a few times. The V call is TRBV14, the J call TRBJ2-5; 12 bases align to TRBD2. The CDR3 sequence is 15 residues long. Germline V CDR1 and CDR2: SGHDN, FVKESK. Trimming cost V 4 bases and J 4 bases; bases outside gene matches: 4. CDR3 loop: CASSLRGLAGETQYF. The CDR3 nucleotides read TGTGCCAGCAGCCTACGGGGACTAGCGGGAGAGACCCAGTACTTC. Filled out from reference TRBV14 and TRBJ2-5, the complete variable domain reads EAGVTQFPSHSVIEKGQTVTLRCDPISGHDNLYWYRRVMGKEIKFLLHFVKESKQDESGMPNNRFLAERTGGTYSTLKVQPAELEDSGVYFCASSLRGLAGETQYFGPGTRLLVL.

This clonotype was counted a few times. J is TRBJ1-5 and V is TRBV12-3 or TRBV12-4; 7 bases map to TRBD1. The V gene end was trimmed by 6 bases and the J gene end by 1 base; junction bases not matched to a gene: 3. The CDR3 is made up of 14 amino acids. CDR3: CASSRQGSNQPQHF. CDR3 sequence (DNA): TGTGCCAGCAGCCGACAGGGAAGCAATCAGCCCCAGCATTTT.

This clonotype has only a few counts. This rearrangement joins TRBV4-3 to TRBJ1-5; TRBD1 aligns across 9 bases. This CDR3 has 17 residues. J was trimmed by 6 bases and V by 4 bases; bases with no gene match: 13. CDR1 is LGHNA and CDR2 is YSLEER in the germline V gene. CDR3 sequence (DNA): TGCGCCAGCAGCCGAGCCCTGGGACAGGGTGGAATTCAGCCCCAGCATTTT. It specifies CASSRALGQGGIQPQHF.

The chain links TRBV5-6 to TRBJ2-3, with D possibly TRBD2 on 7 matching bases. Trimming removed 4 bases from V and 6 bases from J, with 12 bases in between. CDR3 length: 13 amino acids. The germline CDR1 and CDR2 sequences are SGHDT and YYEEEE. The CDR3 loop is CASSGGGRDTQYF. The CDR3 DNA sequence: TGTGCCAGCAGCGGGGGGGGGCGCGATACGCAGTATTTT.

This clonotype was picked up a small number of times. This chain connects TRBV20-1 to TRBJ2-5, with D uncertain. Germline CDR1 reads DFQATT; CDR2 reads SNEGSKA (reference sequence). V was clipped by 0 bases and J by 3 bases, with 11 bases between them. The CDR3 extends over 14 amino acids. CDR3 protein: CSARDPGGKETQYF. The CDR3 nucleotides are TGCAGTGCTAGAGATCCAGGCGGTAAAGAGACCCAGTACTTC.

This chain connects TRBV6-2 or TRBV6-3 to TRBJ2-1; 9 bases match TRBD1. V gave up 1 base and J gave up 6 bases; unmatched junction bases: 4. Germline CDR1 reads MNHEY; CDR2 reads SVGEGT. The CDR3 has 15 amino acids. DNA of the CDR3: TGTGCCAGCAGTTACTTGCAGGACAGGGGCAATGAGCAGTTCTTC. It codes for CASSYLQDRGNEQFF.

As regards this clonotype: As the CDR3 is not closed by the conserved phenylalanine or tryptophan, this likely results from a read error. The V gene is TRBV25-1, the J gene TRBJ1-1; no clear D gene. This CDR3 contains 13 residues. Germline CDR1 and CDR2: MGHDK and SYGVNS. V gave up 3 bases and J gave up 0 bases, with 5 bases separating them. CDR3 region: CASSDRLNTEAFS. In nucleotides, the CDR3 is TGTGCCAGCAGTGACCGCCTGAACACTGAAGCTTTCTCT.

This clonotype has only a few counts. The rearrangement uses TRBV6-2 or TRBV6-3 and TRBJ1-1; tentative D call: TRBD1 (5 bases). The CDR3 is made up of 15 amino acids. Trimming took 4 bases from V and 7 from J, leaving 19 bases between them. CDR1 MNHEY and CDR2 SVGEGT come from the germline V gene. The CDR3 is CASSSVGTGKYEAFF. Written as DNA, the CDR3 is TGTGCCAGCAGTTCGGTAGGGACGGGGAAATATGAAGCTTTCTTT.